Listed below are T cell receptor beta chains from one sample, sequenced in a study of molecular identifiers for immune sequencing clone quantification. In TCRdb, the PCR reads were re-called with MiXCR into one record per CDR3 protein. Seen here are about 630,000 distinct CDR3 sequences, roughly 25% observed once, and the top ten hold 0.7% to 0.95%. The specimen sequenced was naive CD8+ T cells from blood, with Jurkat cell RNA spiked in. The source of these receptors is a human donor in good health. Some libraries in this study had Jurkat cell RNA spiked in. CDR3s include the opening cysteine and the closing phenylalanine or tryptophan. D genes are given only for firm matches. Expanded clones are given a class, and other clones once, few, many or no size at all.

>.|TRBJ1-5|.|TRBV27
TGTGCCAGCAGTTTATTGGGGCCAGGGCTGGGGCAGCCCCAGCATTTT
CASSLLGPGLGQPQHF
>TRBD1|TRBJ1-4|many|TRBV6-5
TGTGCCAGCAGCTCCGGGACAGGGTCTGAAAAACTGTTTTTT
CASSSGTGSEKLFF
>TRBD2|TRBJ2-7|.|TRBV7-8
TGTGCCAGCAGCCCGTGGGCGGGGGTTAAATACGAGCAGTGCTTC
CASSPWAGVKYEQCF
>.|TRBJ2-7|.|TRBV10-1
TGCGCCAGCAGTGAGTCGCGGAGGAAGAGCTCCTACGAGCAGTACTTC
CASSESRRKSSYEQYF
>TRBD2|TRBJ2-7|.|TRBV5-4
TGTGCCAGCACCTCCGGGACTAGCCTCCACGAGCAGTACTTC
CASTSGTSLHEQYF
>TRBD2|TRBJ2-3|.|TRBV24-1
TGTGCCACCAGTGATGATCGGACTAGCGGGTTGGGCACAGATACGCAGTATTTT
CATSDDRTSGLGTDTQYF
>.|TRBJ2-1|many|TRBV4-3
TGCGCCAGCAGCCAAGATCTAGGCTCCTACAATGAGCAGTTCTTC
CASSQDLGSYNEQFF
>.|TRBJ1-3|.|TRBV7-9
TGTGCCAGCAGCTATACACCCGGACAGCCATCCTCTGGAAACACCATATATTTT
CASSYTPGQPSSGNTIYF
>TRBD2|TRBJ2-7|many|TRBV28
TGTGCCAGCAGTTTAGTTAAGCGGGAGGGTTTGAAGCAGTACTTC
CASSLVKREGLKQYF
>TRBD2|TRBJ2-1|few|TRBV28
TGTGCCAGCAGTTTTTTTGGGAGGGCCTCTGATGAGCAGTTCTTC
CASSFFGRASDEQFF
>.|TRBJ2-7|many|TRBV7-9
TGTGCCAGCAGCTACCCGACGTCGAGCTCCTACGAGCAGTACTTC
CASSYPTSSSYEQYF
>.|TRBJ2-5|.|TRBV4-3
TGCGCCAGCAGCCAAGATCGATTGAGGTTGGGAGAGACCCAGTACTTC
CASSQDRLRLGETQYF
>TRBD1|TRBJ2-7|many|TRBV6-1
TGTGCCAGCAGTAACACAGGGGTCCCCACCTACGAGCAGTACTTC
CASSNTGVPTYEQYF
>TRBD1|TRBJ2-2|.|TRBV6-2/TRBV6-3
TGTGCCAGCAGACCCGGGACAGCCGATATCGGGGAGCTGTTTTTT
CASRPGTADIGELFF
>TRBD1|TRBJ1-5|few|TRBV6-6
TGTGCCAGCAGTTACGGGACAGGGGGCGTTCAGCCCCAGCATTTT
CASSYGTGGVQPQHF
>.|TRBJ1-1|.|TRBV5-1
TGCGCCAGCAGCTTGGGTATAGATATGAACACTGAAGCTTTCTTT
CASSLGIDMNTEAFF
>.|TRBJ2-4|many|TRBV12-3/TRBV12-4
TGTGCCAGCAGCCCGGGACGCAAAGAAGAGAAAAACATTCAGTACTTC
CASSPGRKEEKNIQYF
>.|TRBJ1-5|.|TRBV7-9
TGTGCCAGCAGCTTGCCCGAGGCAGCCGGTGGGAGCAATCAGCCCCAGCATTTT
CASSLPEAAGGSNQPQHF
>.|TRBJ2-3|.|TRBV12-3/TRBV12-4
TGTGCCAGCAGAGCTACTTCAGATACGCAGTATTTT
CASRATSDTQYF
>.|TRBJ1-4|many|TRBV4-3
TGCGCCAGCAGCCGACGGGAAGCAACTAATGAAAAACTGTTTTTT
CASSRREATNEKLFF
>TRBD1|TRBJ2-2|.|TRBV11-2
TGTGCCAGCAGCCAGCCCGGGACAGATACCGGGGAGCTGTTTTTT
CASSQPGTDTGELFF
>.|TRBJ2-7|.|TRBV27
TGTGCCAGCAGTTTATCTCTCCCCCGCCACTACGAGCAGTACTTC
CASSLSLPRHYEQYF
>.|TRBJ2-7|.|TRBV19
TGTGCCAGTAGTCGGGCGGCATCCGGAGCCTCCTACGAGCAGTACTTC
CASSRAASGASYEQYF
>.|TRBJ2-3|many|TRBV4-1
TGCGCCAGCAGCCAAGATCCCCTGGGGATTTCAGATACGCAGTATTTT
CASSQDPLGISDTQYF
>TRBD2|TRBJ2-1|.|TRBV7-9
TGTGCCAGCAGCCCTAGCGGGGGGGTCGCCTACAATGAGCAGTTCTTC
CASSPSGGVAYNEQFF
>TRBD2|TRBJ2-1|.|TRBV7-2
TGTGCCAGCAGCTTAGCTAGCGGGCTCTACAATGAGCAGATCTTC
CASSLASGLYNEQIF
>.|TRBJ2-7|.|TRBV5-6
TGTGCCAGCAGCTTGGTTTCGGAGTCCTACGAGCAGTACTTC
CASSLVSESYEQYF
>TRBD1|TRBJ2-7|few|TRBV7-9
TGTGCCAGCAGCATGGACAGGGGAATCTACGAGCAGTACTTC
CASSMDRGIYEQYF
>TRBD2|TRBJ2-5|many|TRBV9
TGTGCCAGCAGCGTAGGCACCCTAGCGGGGCCCCAAGAGACCCAGTACTTC
CASSVGTLAGPQETQYF
>.|TRBJ2-1|.|TRBV5-6
TGTGCCAGCAGCCCGGGGGCAGGGGACTACGAGCAGTTCTTC
CASSPGAGDYEQFF
>.|TRBJ1-1|many|TRBV7-8
TGTGCCAGCAGCTTAGAGGGAGGCAGGGTGGGCACTGAAGCTTTCTTT
CASSLEGGRVGTEAFF
>.|TRBJ2-2|many|TRBV7-9
TGTGCCAGCAGCTTAGTCGTCCAGGCCGGGGAGCTGTTTTTT
CASSLVVQAGELFF